These 13 T cell receptor beta chains share one sample of origin, sequenced in a study of vaccination effects on CD4 cells after COVID-19. This table comes from immunoSEQ multiplex PCR, and its TCRdb copy is limited to in-frame clones, with some not included. This table has about 64,000 clones, about 72% appearing once. Culture proceeded for more than 8 days, and CD4+ T cells were then isolated. Their cognate antigens are unknown. This specimen was CD4+ T cells from PBMCs cultured without peptide, taken before COVID-19 vaccination. Receptors were obtained from a human donor who had a prior SARS-CoV-2 infection.

The chain employs TRBV9 and TRBJ2-6; D gene ambiguous. CDR1 is SGDLS and CDR2 is YYNGEE in the germline V gene. The CDR3 sequence is 14 residues long. V lost 1 base to trimming and J lost 4 bases, with 6 bases between them. The CDR3 coding sequence is TGTGCCAGCAGCGTATTAGGAGGGGCCAACGTCCTGACTTTC. Translated, it gives CASSVLGGANVLTF.

The chain employs TRBV2 and TRBJ1-1, with unresolved D. This CDR3 is built from 14 residues. CDR1 and CDR2 from the germline V gene are SNHLY and FYNNEI. V was pared by 4 bases and J by 5 bases, with 14 bases between. The CDR3 DNA sequence: TGTGCCAGCAGTGTTGAGGGATTAGGGACTGAAGCTTTCTTT. Protein sequence: CASSVEGLGTEAFF.

The chain is built from TRBV5-6 and TRBJ1-2, with a tentative D call TRBD1 (5 bases). Germline V gene data show CDR1 as SGHDT and CDR2 as YYEEEE. CDR3 length: 13 residues. The V end was cut by 1 base, the J end by 6 bases, with 10 bases between. CDR3 loop: CASSLRRVHGYTF. CDR3 DNA sequence: TGTGCCAGCAGCTTGCGCAGGGTGCATGGCTACACCTTC.

This rearrangement joins TRBV6-1 to TRBJ1-2; D not certain. Trimming left V 1 base short and J 8 bases short, with 11 bases between. Germline V gene data show CDR1 as MNHNS and CDR2 as SASEGT. The CDR3 consists of 13 residues. The CDR3 protein is CASSEEVRAGYTF. The CDR3 DNA follows: TGTGCCAGCAGTGAAGAAGTGAGGGCGGGCTACACCTTC.

The CDR3 loop is CASSEGPGRERGYTF. CDR3 nucleotide sequence: TGTGCCAGCAGTGAAGGGCCAGGGAGGGAGCGTGGCTACACCTTC. The chain recombines TRBV6-1 with TRBJ1-2, with a weak D call TRBD1 (5 bases). The CDR3 is made up of 15 amino acids. Germline V gene sequence: CDR1 MNHNS, CDR2 SASEGT. V dropped 1 base and J dropped 7 bases, with 16 bases sitting between them.

The rearrangement links TRBV5-1 to TRBJ2-7; D gene unclear. The germline CDR1 and CDR2 sequences are SGHRS and YFSETQ. The CDR3 has 14 amino acids. Trimming stripped 0 bases from V and 0 bases from J, with 7 bases between. The CDR3 nucleotides are TGCGCCAGCAGCTTGGTCGAGCGCTCCTACGAGCAGTACTTC. It is translated as CASSLVERSYEQYF.

The V and J genes are TRBV5-1 and TRBJ2-7; D gene unclear. This CDR3 spans 11 amino acids. V gave up 1 base and J gave up 5 bases, with 4 bases separating them. Germline CDR1 reads SGHRS; CDR2 reads YFSETQ. The DNA for the CDR3 is TGCGCCAGCAGCTTGAGGGACGAGCAGTACTTC. The encoded protein is CASSLRDEQYF.

The chain employs TRBV6-5 and TRBJ2-1; D perhaps matches TRBD2 (6 bases). V lost 6 bases and J 0 bases, leaving 12 bases between the germline ends. Germline assignment: CDR1 MNHEY and CDR2 SVGAGI. This CDR3 is built from 15 residues. This chain's CDR3 is CASRKRGSSYNEQFF. Written as DNA, the CDR3 is TGTGCCAGCAGGAAACGGGGGAGCTCCTACAATGAGCAGTTCTTC.

The chain joins TRBV3-1 (or the pseudogene TRBV3-2) to TRBJ1-1, with 10 bases that match TRBD1. J lost 7 bases, V lost 3 bases, and 8 bases had no gene match. CDR3 length equals 15 residues. Germline CDR1 LGHDT, CDR2 YNNKEL (reference sequence). CDR3 DNA sequence: TGTGCCAGCAGCCAGGCCCGACAGGGGGCCGGTGAAGCTTTCTTT. Translation: CASSQARQGAGEAFF.

The gene calls are TRBV25-1 and TRBJ2-3, with unresolved D. CDR3 length equals 13 residues. Trimming shortened V by 8 bases and J by 1 base, and 10 bases separated the two germline ends. The germline V gene encodes CDR1 MGHDK and CDR2 SYGVNS. In DNA, the CDR3 is TGTGCCAGCGGAACAACCGGCACAGATACGCAGTATTTT. Translation: CASGTTGTDTQYF.

V gene TRBV2 combines with J gene TRBJ2-1; 9 positions agree with TRBD2. CDR3 size: 16 residues. Per the germline V gene, CDR1 is SNHLY and CDR2 is FYNNEI. J was trimmed by 3 bases and V by 4 bases; bases with no gene match: 7. DNA of the CDR3: TGTGCCAGCAGTGCCAGACTAGCGGTCGTCTACAATGAGCAGTTCTTC. It yields the protein CASSARLAVVYNEQFF.

V gene TRBV27 combines with J gene TRBJ1-2; 10 positions match TRBD1. The CDR3 spans 13 residues. V lost 2 bases and J lost 7; bases outside the gene matches: 1. Germline V gives CDR1 MNHEY, CDR2 SMNVEV (reference sequence). CDR3 nucleotides: TGTGCCAGCAGTTTAAGGGACAGGGGTGGCTACACCTTC. Its protein is CASSLRDRGGYTF.

This clone was counted between two and nine times. The J gene is TRBJ1-6, the V gene TRBV11-2, with D perhaps matching TRBD1 (5 bases). The CDR3 spans 15 residues. The germline gives CDR1 SGHAT, CDR2 FQNNGV. The V gene lost 7 bases and the J gene lost 10 bases, with 20 bases spanning the gap. In DNA form, the CDR3 reads TGTGCCAGCACCAAACCGCCCGGGGGGGTCTCACCCCTCCACTTT. Its protein product is CASTKPPGGVSPLHF. Drawing the rest from reference TRBV11-2 and TRBJ1-6, the complete variable domain is EAGVAQSPRYKIIEKRQSVAFWCNPISGHATLYWYQQILGQGPKLLIQFQNNGVVDDSQLPKDRFSAERLKGVDSTLKIQPAKLEDSAVYLCASTKPPGGVSPLHFGNGTRLTVT.